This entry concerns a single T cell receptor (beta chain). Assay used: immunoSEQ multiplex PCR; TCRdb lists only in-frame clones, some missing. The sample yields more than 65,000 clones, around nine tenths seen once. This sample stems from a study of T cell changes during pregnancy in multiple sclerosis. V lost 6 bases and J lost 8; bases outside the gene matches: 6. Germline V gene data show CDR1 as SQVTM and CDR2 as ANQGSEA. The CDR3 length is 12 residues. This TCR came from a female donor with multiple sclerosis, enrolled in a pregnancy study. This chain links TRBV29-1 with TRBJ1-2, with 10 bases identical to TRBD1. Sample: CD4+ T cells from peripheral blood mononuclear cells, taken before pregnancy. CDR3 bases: TGCAGCGTGACAGGGGGCTCCCCAGGCTACACCTTC. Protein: CSVTGGSPGYTF.